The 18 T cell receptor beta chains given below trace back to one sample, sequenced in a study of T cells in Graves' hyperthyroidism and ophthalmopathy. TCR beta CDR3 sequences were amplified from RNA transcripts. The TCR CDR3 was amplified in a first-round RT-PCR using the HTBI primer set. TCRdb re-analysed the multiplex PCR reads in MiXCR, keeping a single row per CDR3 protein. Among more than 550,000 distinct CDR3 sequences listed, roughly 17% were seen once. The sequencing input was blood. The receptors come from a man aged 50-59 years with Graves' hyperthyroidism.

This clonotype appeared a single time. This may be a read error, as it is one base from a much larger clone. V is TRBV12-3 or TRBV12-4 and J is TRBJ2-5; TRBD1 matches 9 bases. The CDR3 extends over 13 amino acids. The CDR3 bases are TGTGCCAGCAGAGACAGGGGGGTGGAGACCCCGTACTTC. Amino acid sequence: CASRDRGVETPYF.

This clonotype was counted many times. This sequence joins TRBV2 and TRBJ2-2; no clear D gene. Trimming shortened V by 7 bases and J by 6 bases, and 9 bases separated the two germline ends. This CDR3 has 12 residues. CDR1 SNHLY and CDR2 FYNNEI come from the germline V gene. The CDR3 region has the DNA TGTGCCAGCAATCTTGCCCCCGGGGAGCTGTTTTTT. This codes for CASNLAPGELFF.

The DNA for the CDR3 is TGCAGTGCTAGAATGAGGGAGGGGCCGCCAGATACGCAGTATTTT. It specifies CSARMREGPPDTQYF. The chain uses TRBV20-1 and TRBJ2-3; 7 bases agree with TRBD2. The CDR3 has 15 residues. Germline assignment: CDR1 DFQATT and CDR2 SNEGSKA (reference sequence). With V trimmed by 2 bases and J by 4 bases, 9 bases remained unmatched.

For the CDR3, the DNA is TGTGCCAGCAGCTTAGCCGCGGTTAGCAATCAGCCCCAGCATTTT. Translation: CASSLAAVSNQPQHF. The genes are TRBV7-2 and TRBJ1-5, with D unclear. The V gene lost 0 bases and the J gene lost 0 bases, with 6 bases spanning the gap. Per the germline V gene, CDR1 is SGHTA and CDR2 is FQGNSA. This CDR3 has 15 residues.

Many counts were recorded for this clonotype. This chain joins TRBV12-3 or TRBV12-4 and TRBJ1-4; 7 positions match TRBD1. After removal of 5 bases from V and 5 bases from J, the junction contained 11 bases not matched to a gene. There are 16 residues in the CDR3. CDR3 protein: CASSPNNRGGNEKLFF. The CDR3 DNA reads TGTGCCAGCAGTCCAAACAACAGGGGAGGGAATGAAAAACTGTTTTTT.

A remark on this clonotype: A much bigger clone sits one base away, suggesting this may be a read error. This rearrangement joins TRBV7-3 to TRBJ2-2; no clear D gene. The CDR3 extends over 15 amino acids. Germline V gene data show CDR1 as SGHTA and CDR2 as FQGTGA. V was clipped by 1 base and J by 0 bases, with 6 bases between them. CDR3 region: CASSLSLANTGELFF. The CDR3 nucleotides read TGTGCCAGCAGCTTAAGTCTGGCGAACACCGGGGAGCTGTTTTTT.

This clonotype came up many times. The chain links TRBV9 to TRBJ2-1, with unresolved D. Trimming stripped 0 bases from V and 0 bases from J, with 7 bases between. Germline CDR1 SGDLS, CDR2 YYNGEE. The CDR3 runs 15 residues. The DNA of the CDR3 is TGTGCCAGCAGCGTAGTGGCGGACTCCTACAATGAGCAGTTCTTC. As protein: CASSVVADSYNEQFF.

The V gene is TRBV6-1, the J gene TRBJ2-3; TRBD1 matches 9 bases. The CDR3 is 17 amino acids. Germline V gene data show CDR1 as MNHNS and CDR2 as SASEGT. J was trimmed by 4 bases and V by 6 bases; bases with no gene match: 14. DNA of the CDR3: TGTGCCAGCAGGCCCCAATCCGGGACAGGGTTCGCAGATACGCAGTATTTT. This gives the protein CASRPQSGTGFADTQYF.

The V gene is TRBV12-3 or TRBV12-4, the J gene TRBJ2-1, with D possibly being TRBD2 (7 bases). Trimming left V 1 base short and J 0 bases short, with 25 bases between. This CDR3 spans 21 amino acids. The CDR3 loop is CASSLVRGAGSIRSSYNEQFF. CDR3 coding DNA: TGTGCCAGCAGTTTAGTCAGGGGAGCGGGATCCATCAGGAGCTCCTACAATGAGCAGTTCTTC.

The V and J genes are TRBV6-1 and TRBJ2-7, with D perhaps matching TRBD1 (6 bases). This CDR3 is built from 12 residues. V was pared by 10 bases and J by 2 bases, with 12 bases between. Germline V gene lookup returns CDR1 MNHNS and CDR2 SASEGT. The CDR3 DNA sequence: TGTGCCACTGCGACAGGAACCTACGAGCAGTACTTC. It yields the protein CATATGTYEQYF.

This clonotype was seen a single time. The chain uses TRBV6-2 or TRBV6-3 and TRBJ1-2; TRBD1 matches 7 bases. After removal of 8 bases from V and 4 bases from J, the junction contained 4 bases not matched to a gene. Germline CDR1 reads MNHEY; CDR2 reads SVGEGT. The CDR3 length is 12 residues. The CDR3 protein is CASDRAFYGYTF. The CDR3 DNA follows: TGTGCCAGCGACAGGGCCTTCTATGGCTACACCTTC.

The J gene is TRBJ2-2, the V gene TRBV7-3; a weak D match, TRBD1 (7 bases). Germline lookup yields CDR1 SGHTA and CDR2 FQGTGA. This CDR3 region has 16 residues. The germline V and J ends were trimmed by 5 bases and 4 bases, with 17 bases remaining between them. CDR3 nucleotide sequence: TGTGCCAGCAGCCCAACGCGTCAGGGGGGCACCGGGGAGCTGTTTTTT. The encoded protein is CASSPTRQGGTGELFF.

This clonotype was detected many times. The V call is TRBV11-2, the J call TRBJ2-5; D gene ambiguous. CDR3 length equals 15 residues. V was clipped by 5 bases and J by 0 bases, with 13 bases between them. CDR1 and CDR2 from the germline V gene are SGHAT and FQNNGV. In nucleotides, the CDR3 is TGTGCCAGCAGCCCCCGGACGGCGTACCAAGAGACCCAGTACTTC. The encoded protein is CASSPRTAYQETQYF.

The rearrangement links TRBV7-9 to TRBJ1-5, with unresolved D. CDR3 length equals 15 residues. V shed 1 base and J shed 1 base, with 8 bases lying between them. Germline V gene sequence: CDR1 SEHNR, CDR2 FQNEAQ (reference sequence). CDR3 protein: CASSLGSDSNQPQHF. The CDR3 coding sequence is TGTGCCAGCAGCTTAGGGTCGGACAGCAATCAGCCCCAGCATTTT.

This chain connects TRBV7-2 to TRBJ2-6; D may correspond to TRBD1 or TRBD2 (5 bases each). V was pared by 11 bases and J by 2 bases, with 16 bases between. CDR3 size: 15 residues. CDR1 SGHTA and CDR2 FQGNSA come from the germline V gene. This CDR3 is CALPGTVAGANVLTF. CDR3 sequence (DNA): TGTGCCTTACCTGGGACCGTGGCTGGGGCCAACGTCCTGACTTTC.

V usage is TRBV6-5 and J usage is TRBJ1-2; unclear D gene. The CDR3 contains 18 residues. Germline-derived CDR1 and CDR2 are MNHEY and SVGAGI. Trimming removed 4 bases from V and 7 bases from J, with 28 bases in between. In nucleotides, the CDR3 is TGTGCCAGCAGTTTCGCCCAATCGTATTTCAGCGGGCGCGGTGGCTACACCTTC. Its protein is CASSFAQSYFSGRGGYTF.

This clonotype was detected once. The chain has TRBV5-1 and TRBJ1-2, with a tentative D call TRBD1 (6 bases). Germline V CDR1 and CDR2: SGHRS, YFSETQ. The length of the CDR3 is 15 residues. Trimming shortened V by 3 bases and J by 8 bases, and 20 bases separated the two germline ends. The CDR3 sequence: CASSSTAGTRHGYTF. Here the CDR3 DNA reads TGCGCCAGCAGCTCGACGGCCGGGACACGGCACGGCTACACCTTC.

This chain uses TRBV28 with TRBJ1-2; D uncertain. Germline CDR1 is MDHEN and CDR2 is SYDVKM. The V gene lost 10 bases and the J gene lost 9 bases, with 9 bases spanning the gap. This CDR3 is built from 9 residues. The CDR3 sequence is CAIGVSYTF. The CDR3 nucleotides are TGTGCCATCGGGGTGAGCTACACCTTC.